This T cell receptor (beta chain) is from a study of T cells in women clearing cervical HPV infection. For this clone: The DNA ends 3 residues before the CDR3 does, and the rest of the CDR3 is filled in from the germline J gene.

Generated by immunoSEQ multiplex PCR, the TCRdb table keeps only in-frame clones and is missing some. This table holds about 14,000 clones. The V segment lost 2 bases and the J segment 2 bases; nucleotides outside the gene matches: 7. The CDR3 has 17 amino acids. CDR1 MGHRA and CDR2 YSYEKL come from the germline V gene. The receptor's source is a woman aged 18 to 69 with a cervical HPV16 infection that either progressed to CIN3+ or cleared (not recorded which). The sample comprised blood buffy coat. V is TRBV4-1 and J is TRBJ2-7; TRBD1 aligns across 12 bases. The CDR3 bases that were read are TGCGCCAGCAGCCAATTTTGGGGACAGGGGGCCACCTACGAG. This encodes CASSQFWGQGATYE. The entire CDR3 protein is CASSQFWGQGATYEQYF.